Included here is one TCR beta chain sequence, with context. The antigen is not known. CD4+ cell separation produced CD45RA+ naive and CD45RA-negative memory subsets. Assay runs were performed at deep level. Sequencing was performed with immunoSEQ multiplex PCR; in TCRdb, only in-frame clones are kept and a portion is missing. The data contain millions of clones, roughly 93% of them singletons. The data are from a study of shared clonotypes between healthy human individuals. Study outcomes and limitations: What naive subsets generally showed was a larger estimated richness than memory subsets showed.

The J segment lost 1 base and the V segment lost 4 bases, leaving 7 bases of the junction unmatched. The germline V gene encodes CDR1 SGHNT and CDR2 YYREEE (reference sequence). CDR3 length: 15 residues. The receptor was isolated from a man between 18 and 29 years old in good health. Some clones in this sample may be carry-over from other donors' samples. This rearrangement joins TRBV5-4 to TRBJ1-2, with 7 bases that match TRBD1. The sample taken for sequencing was naive CD4+ T cells from PBMCs. The sample's subset: CD45RA+ positively selected. CDR3 in DNA: TGTGCCAGCAGCAATTACAGGGGCAGTAACTATGGCTACACCTTC. It encodes CASSNYRGSNYGYTF.